Each of the 3 T cell receptor beta chains below was sequenced from the same sample in a study of blood T cells in healthy people across ages (dated by TCRdb to the mid-2010s). Receptors were amplified or captured by 5' RACE. The instrument given in TCRdb is Illumina HiSeq 2500. A second 7 to 11 cycle PCR used a sample-barcoded 5' primer and a J-beta primer mix. The raw public data were reprocessed by TCRdb itself: fastp quality trimming at Q25, MiXCR clonotype calling, in-frame beta chains only. A single entry per CDR3 protein holds the most common genes and DNA from its merged rows. The sample table holds around 320,000 distinct CDR3 sequences, of which 27% were seen once. The top ten clones comprise 25% to 35% of the sample. The specimen was blood. Source of these receptors: a woman aged 70 to 79 in good health.

The sample holds a few counts of this clonotype. CDR3 residues: CASSHGTSGKTYEQYF. CDR3 DNA: TGTGCCAGCAGTCACGGGACTAGCGGCAAAACCTACGAGCAGTACTTC. The rearrangement uses TRBV28 and TRBJ2-7; 11 nucleotides line up with TRBD2. V lost 5 bases, J lost 2 bases, and 8 bases stayed unmatched. The V gene's germline CDR1 is MDHEN and CDR2 SYDVKM. The CDR3 has 16 amino acids.

The chain joins TRBV9 to TRBJ2-1, with 7 bases identical to TRBD2. The J call may not be correct, given that the DNA end is closer to TRBJ2-7. CDR1 SGDLS and CDR2 YYNGEE come from the germline V gene. This CDR3 has 13 amino acids. The CDR3 protein is CASSRGVAGEQYF. CDR3 DNA: TGTGCCAGCAGTCGGGGAGTAGCGGGCGAGCAGTACTTC.

V gene TRBV29-1 combines with J gene TRBJ1-1, with 7 positions matching TRBD1. The V gene's germline CDR1 is SQVTM and CDR2 ANQGSEA. Losses at the gene ends were 3 bases for V and 7 bases for J; bases not matched to a gene: 11. This CDR3 spans 14 amino acids. The CDR3 nucleotides read TGCAGCGTTGACACCGACAGGGTGATTAGTGAAGCTTTCTTT. Protein product: CSVDTDRVISEAFF.